The T cell receptor beta chain described here comes from a study of T-cell memory formation after mild COVID-19. Study-wide context: TCR clusters showed largely donor specificity. General study results and limits: From day 15 to 85, contracting clones were balanced between CD4 and CD8, whereas later expanders leaned toward CD4+. Unconfirmed was the SARS-CoV-2 specificity of second-wave clones that peaked on day 37.

Trimming cost V 4 bases and J 4 bases, with 7 bases left between them. The CDR3 has 12 amino acids. From germline, CDR1 is MDHEN and CDR2 SYDVKM. TCRdb re-analysed the 5' RACE reads in MiXCR, keeping a single row per CDR3 protein. The sample has several thousand distinct CDR3 sequences, 15% to 20% seen once; the top ten hold 2.1%. By its share, this clonotype is medium-sized (0.01 to 0.1%). Antigen unknown. This clonotype was sampled from an adult who had mild COVID-19 (a few samples of this study predate the infection). Cell type and time point are not known. The chain carries TRBV28 and TRBJ2-5; D not certain. The sample consisted of PBMCs or a T cell subset sorted from them (not recorded which). This chain's CDR3 is CASSWTVETQYF. CDR3 nucleotides: TGTGCCAGCAGTTGGACGGTAGAGACCCAGTACTTC.